The clone carrying this TCR beta chain was seen a handful of times. Its cognate antigen is unknown. Naive CD4+ T cells were purified with Tregs depleted by CD25. Semi-nested PCR with Nested Universal Primer A followed constant-region reverse priming of full-length variable regions. One entry per CDR3 protein results from TCRdb running MiXCR on the 5' RACE reads. The data contain just over 60,000 distinct CDR3 sequences, under 35% of them seen just once; the ten biggest clones take up roughly 2.5%. Study conclusions and caveats: The TCR gene usage of tumor memory CD4+ T cells clustered together with blood and lymph node memory CD4+ cells and with lymph node naive CD4+ cells. Tumor-infiltrating Treg TCR alpha and beta sequences overlapped most with tumor naive CD4+ T cells, then blood naive.

This CDR3 has 13 residues. Germline V lookup: CDR1 SGHTA, CDR2 FQGTGA. V gave up 2 bases and J gave up 6 bases, with 10 bases separating them. The TCR sequence derives from a female donor with breast cancer. The material sequenced was tumor-infiltrating naive CD4+ T cells sorted from the breast tumor. As for subset: naive CD4+ T cells, CD4+CD45RA+CD25-. The V gene is TRBV7-3, the J gene TRBJ2-5; D gene unclear. CDR3 sequence (DNA): TGTGCCAGCAGCTTAGGGAAATTAAAGACCCAGTACTTC. Translation: CASSLGKLKTQYF.